A selection of T cell receptor beta chains follows, all from one sample in a study of shared clonotypes between healthy human individuals. Clones were sequenced by immunoSEQ multiplex PCR, and TCRdb holds only the in-frame ones, with some missing. Here the sample spans approximately 590,000 clones, around 95% being singletons. Sequencing was done on a sample of naive CD8+ T cells sorted from blood. The receptors here all came from a woman aged 25 to 45 in good health. Both conserved end residues are part of each CDR3. A D gene is named only where the DNA matches it firmly. Clone size, where shown, is once, few, many, or a class for clones that have expanded.

TRBD1 | - | TRBJ1-1 | TRBV18 | CASSPPGQGGPEAFF
- | once | TRBJ2-1 | TRBV27 | CASKSTRSYNEQFF
TRBD1 | - | TRBJ1-1 | TRBV2 | CASSLDRGQTEAFF
- | - | TRBJ1-1 | TRBV5-6 | CASSLEGISPEAFF
TRBD1 | - | TRBJ1-5 | TRBV28 | CASSYDRGSQPQHF
- | - | TRBJ2-2 | TRBV4-1 | CASSQPQGFAGELFF
- | - | TRBJ1-2 | TRBV5-6 | CASSSTVNYGYTF
TRBD1 | - | TRBJ2-7 | TRBV30 | CAWSFVTGQRSYEQYF
- | - | TRBJ1-5 | TRBV19 | CASKPGGHSNQPQHF
TRBD2 | few | TRBJ2-7 | TRBV7-9 | CASSLTSGYEQYF
TRBD2 | - | TRBJ2-1 | TRBV7-6 | CASKSFGGRSEQFF
- | - | TRBJ2-1 | TRBV19 | CASSIGQGNEQFF
- | - | TRBJ2-7 | TRBV5-1 | CASSFVAGLGLIYEQYF
TRBD2 | - | TRBJ2-3 | TRBV4-1 | CASSPSPSGSLTDTQYF
- | - | TRBJ2-7 | TRBV6-1 | CASSPRGVGYEQYF
- | few | TRBJ2-7 | TRBV28 | CASSLGYEQYF
TRBD1 | - | TRBJ1-1 | TRBV5-4 | CASSPGQGSDTEAFF
TRBD1 | - | TRBJ1-5 | TRBV2 | CASTVWDRGQPQHF
TRBD2 | - | TRBJ2-3 | TRBV5-6 | CASTMGWTSGRETDTQYF
- | - | TRBJ2-7 | TRBV28 | CASKGRRVAEQYF
TRBD1 | - | TRBJ1-4 | TRBV27 | CASSTGGATEKLFF
- | - | TRBJ2-1 | TRBV7-9 | CASSGLNSGSSYNEQFF
TRBD1 | - | TRBJ1-1 | TRBV4-1 | CASSGRQGRLADTEAFF
- | - | TRBJ2-7 | TRBV27 | CASFGAYSYEQYF
TRBD1 | - | TRBJ1-5 | TRBV4-1 | CASSLDRVLDNQPQHF
- | - | TRBJ2-5 | TRBV12-2 | CASRLGCRPPETQYF
- | - | TRBJ2-5 | TRBV10-3 | CAISGRDSQETQYF
- | once | TRBJ2-1 | TRBV6-5 | CASSLGGEQFF
- | - | TRBJ1-1 | TRBV4-1 | CASSWMDSNTEAFF
TRBD2 | - | TRBJ2-3 | TRBV5-4 | CASSPLGGDTDTQYF
- | - | TRBJ1-2 | TRBV5-6 | CASSLGPGYTF
- | - | TRBJ2-1 | TRBV15 | CATSRDPETITYNEQFF
- | - | - | TRBV7-9 | CASSRNYEQYF
- | - | TRBJ1-6 | TRBV28 | CASSFLGATLGDYNSPLHF
- | - | TRBJ2-5 | TRBV28 | CASSSTAVPSQYF
TRBD2 | once | TRBJ2-1 | TRBV5-1 | CASSLWPLAGGNHNEQFF
- | - | TRBJ2-2 | TRBV27 | CASSYNTGELFF
- | - | TRBJ1-2 | TRBV28 | CASSWATEVDLYGYTF
TRBD2 | once | TRBJ2-7 | TRBV10-2 | CASSESGAGGGYEQYF
TRBD1 | - | TRBJ2-1 | TRBV7-9 | CASTGTGSYNEQFF
- | - | TRBJ1-2 | TRBV10-1 | CASNEEGRVYGYTF
TRBD2 | - | TRBJ2-1 | TRBV29-1 | CSVEGGRVNEQFF
- | - | TRBJ2-3 | TRBV14 | CASSHTFTDTQYF
- | - | TRBJ1-1 | TRBV7-9 | CASSFEEGPSPEAFF
TRBD2 | - | - | TRBV5-6 | CASSLGLADYEQYF
TRBD2 | - | TRBJ2-7 | TRBV5-8 | CASSFGISGTSYEQYF